This T cell receptor beta chain was obtained from a study of T cell responses to AZD1222 COVID-19 vaccine. Method: immunoSEQ multiplex PCR; TCRdb's copy keeps in-frame clones and lacks some. The profile shows 180,000 or so clones, roughly 92% of them singletons. The CDR3 is 13 amino acids. V was shortened by 2 bases and J by 8 bases, with 9 bases between the two germline ends. CDR1 WNHNN and CDR2 SYGVQD come from the germline V gene (reference sequence). The chain employs TRBV10-1 and TRBJ2-2; tentative D call: TRBD1 (5 bases). Sequencing used peripheral blood, obtained on day 0 of AZD1222 vaccination. The receptor was derived from an adult in good health. The CDR3 DNA is TGCGCCAGCAGTGAGAGGGGATTTGGGGAGCTGTTTTTT. This translates into CASSERGFGELFF.